One sample yielded the 27 T cell receptor beta chains listed below, sequenced in a study of tumor-infiltrating lymphocytes in primary liver carcinoma (dated by TCRdb to between 2016 and 2019). Total RNA and DNA were co-extracted from about 19-30 mg of bulk tissue with the AllPrep DNA/RNA mini kit, without cell sorting. Sequenced using an Illumina HiSeq 2500. TCRbeta-specific cDNA was reverse-transcribed from 500 to 550 ng total RNA using a constant-region primer and ProtoScript II reverse transcriptase. Construction of the TCRbeta libraries relied on three nested rounds of multiplex PCR, following a slightly modified ARM-PCR procedure. Each of the first two PCR rounds ran for approximately 11 cycles and used multiplex TRBV1-TRBV30 forward primers together with a Cbeta reverse primer. The public reads were quality trimmed at Q25 with fastp and then assembled into clones with MiXCR by TCRdb, keeping productive beta chains. Every distinct CDR3 protein forms one entry, paired with its most common genes and DNA. The sample table contains over 35,000 distinct CDR3 sequences; only one count was recorded for approximately 73% of them. Of the sample, about 20% is held by the ten largest clones.

Sequencing was carried out using liver tumor tissue from sampling region 2. Sample cell subset or site, as interpreted from the label and publication: tumor region T2, inferior pole. Every receptor here comes from a man aged 40-50 years with primary liver carcinoma and hepatitis B virus infection.

This clonotype was observed a few times. At one boundary the junction diverges from the germline segment, which might be a read error. The chain joins TRBV5-6 to TRBJ2-5, with a possible D match to TRBD2 (5 bases). Germline V gene sequence: CDR1 SGHDT, CDR2 YYEEEE. The CDR3 contains 14 residues. The CDR3 is CASGFSWSPSGEYF. The CDR3 DNA sequence: TGTGCCAGCGGCTTTTCGTGGTCCCCCTCCGGGGAGTACTTC.

With respect to this clonotype: No conserved phenylalanine or tryptophan is present at the end of the CDR3, so a read error is the likely explanation. The chain recombines TRBV6-1 with TRBJ2-7, with 7 positions matching TRBD1. This CDR3 is built from 13 residues. CDR1 is MNHNS, CDR2 SASEGT, per germline. CDR3 in amino acids: CASTRTGSYEQYS. DNA of the CDR3: TGTGCCAGCACCCGGACAGGTTCCTATGAGCAGTACTCC.

Turning to this clonotype: A much larger clone lies one base from this, so it may be a read error. This chain uses TRBV28 with TRBJ2-1, with D perhaps TRBD2 (5 bases). The germline V gene has CDR1 MDHEN and CDR2 SYDVKM. The V end lost 4 bases, the J end lost 8 bases, and 18 bases lay between the germline ends. The CDR3 is 15 amino acids. The CDR3 here is CASSSVTNGIDEQFF. The CDR3 DNA follows: TGTGCCAGCAGTTCGGTGACTAACGGGATCGATGAGCAGTTCTTC.

The rearrangement links TRBV11-2 to TRBJ2-4; D remains unclear. The V gene lost 7 bases and the J gene lost 2 bases, with 15 bases spanning the gap. The CDR3 runs 15 residues. Germline lookup yields CDR1 SGHAT and CDR2 FQNNGV. CDR3 protein: CASTTSAVTKNIQYF. The CDR3 DNA reads TGTGCCAGCACCACTTCGGCTGTTACCAAAAACATTCAGTACTTC.

As to this clonotype: The junction and the germline gene differ at one end; a read error may be behind it. The chain has TRBV5-1 and TRBJ2-5; 10 bases agree with TRBD2. Germline values: CDR1 SGHRS, CDR2 YFSETQ. This CDR3 region has 13 residues. CDR3 nucleotides: TGCGCCAGCAGGGGACTAGCGTTGGGGACCCGGTACTTC. This translates into CASRGLALGTRYF. The full variable domain, completed using reference TRBV5-1 and TRBJ2-5, is KAGVTQTPRYLIKTRGQQVTLSCSPISGHRSVSWYQQTPGQGLQFLFEYFSETQRNKGNFPGRFSGRQFSNSRSEMNVSTLELGDSALYLCASRGLALGTRYFGPGTRLLVL.

The genes are TRBV10-3 and TRBJ2-1, with 16 positions matching TRBD2. CDR3 length: 16 residues. The germline gives CDR1 ENHRY, CDR2 SYGVKD. V trimming: 9 bases; J trimming: 6 bases; junction bases outside the gene matches: 8. CDR3 DNA: TGTGCCATGAGCCTGGGACTAGCGGGAGGGGTCAATGAGCAGTTCTTC. Translated: CAMSLGLAGGVNEQFF.

By share, this clonotype ranks as medium-sized (0.01 to 0.1%). The chain recombines TRBV5-5 with TRBJ2-3; 11 nucleotides agree with TRBD1. Germline V gives CDR1 SGHKS, CDR2 YYEKEE (reference sequence). The V and J ends lost 3 bases and 4 bases, in that order; junction bases with no gene match: 4. There are 15 residues in the CDR3. The CDR3 DNA reads as TGTGCCAGCAGCTGGGACAGGGGGAGTTCAGATACGCAGTATTTT. This codes for CASSWDRGSSDTQYF.

With respect to this clonotype: The junction departs from the called germline gene at one end, perhaps through a read error. V is TRBV29-1 and J is TRBJ2-7, with 8 bases that match TRBD1. This CDR3 is built from 12 residues. Germline V gene lookup returns CDR1 SQVTM and CDR2 ANQGSEA. The CDR3 DNA sequence: TGTAGCGTTGTAGACGGGACAGGTGAGCAGTATTTC. It specifies CSVVDGTGEQYF.

With respect to this clonotype: At one boundary the junction diverges from the germline segment, which might be a read error. This rearrangement joins TRBV5-1 to TRBJ2-1; TRBD2 might be the D (5 bases). Per germline, CDR1 SGHRS and CDR2 YFSETQ. The CDR3 runs to 14 residues. The CDR3 region is CANSHGLEAGYYFF. For the CDR3, the DNA is TGCGCCAACAGCCACGGACTGGAAGCCGGATATTACTTCTTC.

This clonotype was seen repeatedly, ten times or more. The chain combines TRBV2 with TRBJ2-7, with 8 bases identical to TRBD1. The CDR3 extends over 14 amino acids. Germline values: CDR1 SNHLY, CDR2 FYNNEI. Trimming took 7 bases from V and 3 from J; bases not matched to a gene: 8. The CDR3 sequence: CASNTPGQVYEQYF. Written as DNA, the CDR3 is TGTGCCAGCAATACTCCGGGACAGGTCTACGAGCAGTACTTC.

For this clonotype: The CDR3 does not close with the conserved phenylalanine or tryptophan, likely indicating a read error. The genes are TRBV30 and TRBJ2-5, with D possibly matching TRBD1 (8 bases). Germline CDR1 reads GTSNPN; CDR2 reads SVGIG (reference sequence). V lost 7 bases and J 4 bases, leaving 16 bases between the germline ends. The CDR3 loop spans 13 amino acids. In nucleotides, the CDR3 is TGTGCCTTAAACACAGGGGGGGCAGAGACCCAGTACCTA. Translating gives CALNTGGAETQYL.

This clonotype appeared once. A much larger clone lies a single base off, so this may be a read error. V and J are TRBV19 and TRBJ2-2, with 7 positions matching TRBD1. CDR3 length: 13 residues. V shed 11 bases, J shed 4 bases, and the junction held 7 bases outside the gene matches. CDR1 is LNHDA and CDR2 is SQIVND in the germline V gene (reference sequence). CDR3 DNA: TGTGCCGGTAATACAGGGGTCACCGGGGAGCTGTTTTTT. Residues: CAGNTGVTGELFF.

This clonotype was found once. The V call is TRBV4-2, the J call TRBJ2-5; TRBD2 agrees at 8 bases. The CDR3 has 19 amino acids. V dropped 4 bases and J dropped 4; count of bases not matched to a gene: 20. Germline CDR1 and CDR2: LGHNA and YNFKEQ. The CDR3 here is CASSPNWTSLTAFGETQYF. CDR3 nucleotide sequence: TGTGCCAGCAGCCCCAATTGGACTAGCCTAACGGCCTTTGGAGAGACCCAGTACTTC.

About this clonotype: One end of the junction does not line up with germline, which may come from a read error. The chain joins TRBV29-1 to TRBJ2-3; 7 positions agree with TRBD1. This CDR3 is 12 amino acids long. Germline V lookup: CDR1 SQVTM, CDR2 ANQGSEA. In nucleotides, the CDR3 is TGCAGCGTTGGTGCCAAGGGGGCAGCGCAGTATTTC. Its translation is CSVGAKGAAQYF.

A remark on this clonotype: The CDR3 ends on some other residue instead of the conserved phenylalanine or tryptophan, so this is likely a read error. This sequence joins TRBV29-1 and TRBJ1-2; D may be TRBD1 (5 bases). Deletions cut 8 bases from V and 4 bases from J, with 20 bases between. Germline V gives CDR1 SQVTM, CDR2 ANQGSEA. The CDR3 is 14 amino acids. The CDR3: CSIKFRQSIYGYTI. In DNA form, the CDR3 reads TGCAGCATCAAGTTTAGACAGTCGATCTATGGCTACACCATC.

In the case of this clonotype: It is likely a read error, because the conserved phenylalanine at the end of the CDR3 is missing. This chain links TRBV28 with TRBJ2-6; 7 bases match TRBD1. Germline CDR1 reads MDHEN; CDR2 reads SYDVKM. This CDR3 region has 17 residues. The CDR3 coding sequence is TGTGCCAGCTGCCAAGCCCGGGACAGCTCTGGGGTCAACGTCCTGACTTAC. Amino acid sequence: CASCQARDSSGVNVLTY.

As for this clonotype: The CDR3 does not end in the conserved phenylalanine or tryptophan, so this is likely a read error. The V gene is TRBV29-1, the J gene TRBJ2-1; 11 bases match TRBD2. Germline lookup yields CDR1 SQVTM and CDR2 ANQGSEA. The CDR3 is made up of 15 amino acids. V trimming: 4 bases; J trimming: 3 bases; junction bases outside the gene matches: 5. CDR3 loop: CSVGLAGGYYNEQFS. Here the CDR3 DNA reads TGCAGCGTTGGATTAGCGGGAGGGTACTACAATGAGCAGTTCTCC.

Details on this clonotype: As the CDR3 is not closed by the conserved phenylalanine or tryptophan, this likely results from a read error. The rearrangement joins TRBV5-4 to TRBJ2-5; no clear D. The length of the CDR3 is 13 residues. V was trimmed by 0 bases and J by 4 bases, leaving 7 bases between them. The germline gives CDR1 SGHNT, CDR2 YYREEE (reference sequence). DNA of the CDR3: TGTGCCAGCAGCTTGGATATGCGAGAGACCCAGTACTTA. Its translation is CASSLDMRETQYL.

On this clonotype itself: A much larger clone is a single base away; this may be a read error. The rearrangement uses TRBV5-1 and TRBJ1-1, with a possible D match to TRBD1 (6 bases). Trimming took 0 bases from V and 13 from J, leaving 22 bases between them. Per germline, CDR1 SGHRS and CDR2 YFSETQ. This CDR3 has 15 amino acids. The CDR3 DNA reads as TGCGCCAGCAGCTTGGATAATCCGGGGGGCACTGATGTTTTCTTT. It codes for CASSLDNPGGTDVFF.

As for this clonotype: An end of the junction differs from the germline gene, which may be a read error. V gene TRBV10-3 combines with J gene TRBJ1-5; D gene ambiguous. CDR1 and CDR2 (germline): ENHRY, SYGVKD. The CDR3 loop spans 13 amino acids. CDR3 protein: CAISDCENQAQHF. Here the CDR3 DNA reads TGTGCCATCAGTGACTGTGAGAATCAGGCCCAGCATTTT.

With regard to this clonotype: The junction does not match germline at one end; this may be a read error. This chain links TRBV29-1 with TRBJ1-2; no definite D call. The CDR3 is 13 residues long. Germline values: CDR1 SQVTM, CDR2 ANQGSEA. The chain's CDR3 is CTVEEGGIGGYTF. The CDR3 DNA reads TGCACCGTTGAAGAGGGCGGTATTGGTGGCTACACCTTC.

Comments on this clonotype: Sequence at one end of the junction differs from germline and may be a read error. The chain is built from TRBV6-2 or TRBV6-3 and TRBJ2-5; tentative D call: TRBD1 (5 bases). The CDR3 extends over 14 amino acids. Germline V gene data show CDR1 as MNHEY and CDR2 as SVGEGT. The CDR3: CASTPTGAQETQYF. DNA for the CDR3: TGTGCCAGCACTCCTACAGGAGCCCAAGAGACTCAGTACTTC.

Comment on this clonotype: At one end, the junction sequence differs from germline, possibly due to a read error. The genes are TRBV6-5 and TRBJ2-5, with 8 positions matching TRBD1. The CDR3 contains 12 residues. Per the germline V gene, CDR1 is MNHEY and CDR2 is SVGAGI. The CDR3 protein is CASRGHQETQYF. Written as DNA, the CDR3 is TGTGCAAGCAGGGGGCACCAAGAGACCCAGTACTTC.

The chain is built from TRBV4-1 and TRBJ1-1; 8 nucleotides line up with TRBD1. V was pared by 0 bases and J by 5 bases, with 8 bases of the junction left unmatched. This CDR3 comprises 16 residues. Germline loops: CDR1 MGHRA, CDR2 YSYEKL. The CDR3 loop is CASSQDRTGTNTEAFF. The CDR3 bases are TGCGCCAGCAGCCAAGATCGGACAGGGACGAATACTGAAGCTTTCTTT.

A remark on this clonotype: Germline is not matched at one junction end, which may reflect a read error. This chain joins TRBV11-2 and TRBJ2-6; D is possibly TRBD1 (7 bases). Germline V gene data show CDR1 as SGHAT and CDR2 as FQNNGV. The CDR3 totals 21 residues. In DNA, the CDR3 is TGTGCCTGCAGCATGGGGGGAGACAGGGACATTTCCCTCTCTGGGGCCAACGTCCTGTCTTTC. It yields the protein CACSMGGDRDISLSGANVLSF.

Concerning this clonotype: A much larger clone sits a single nucleotide away, making a read error possible. The chain employs TRBV12-3 or TRBV12-4 and TRBJ2-2, with 8 bases aligning to TRBD2. There are 15 residues in the CDR3. V lost 7 bases and J lost 9; bases outside the gene matches: 13. The CDR3 reads CASTPLAAHGWELFF. CDR3 nucleotide sequence: TGTGCCAGCACCCCACTAGCGGCCCACGGCTGGGAGCTGTTTTTT.

Comments on this clonotype: A much larger clone sits a single nucleotide away, making a read error possible. The rearrangement joins TRBV19 to TRBJ2-1, with a weak D call TRBD2 (5 bases). CDR3 length: 16 amino acids. Germline-derived CDR1 and CDR2 are LNHDA and SQIVND (reference sequence). Trimming removed 5 bases from V and 2 bases from J, with 16 bases in between. The DNA for the CDR3 is TGTGCCAGTAGTGAGCGCAGTCGGGGTCCCTACAATGAGCAGTTCTTC. Translation gives CASSERSRGPYNEQFF.